The clone carrying this T cell receptor (beta chain) was detected many times. Its antigen remains unknown. The germline gives CDR1 MDHEN, CDR2 SYDVKM. CDR3 size: 16 residues. V was pared by 6 bases and J by 4 bases, with 4 bases of the junction left unmatched. This sample is drawn from a study of T cell repertoires in cytomegalovirus infection. Study in general: In public TCR beta signatures, there were indications of both CMV infection and matching HLA type.

In TCRdb, the reads were re-called with MiXCR into one record per CDR3 protein. Among approximately 250,000 distinct CDR3 sequences, over 9% were seen once, and the ten largest hold 1.5% to 2%. Overall study results and limits: Identification of carriers of CMV plus the relevant HLA was performed using cumulative public TCR beta family frequency. The ex vivo response showed dominance by HLA-C-restricted CMV-specific TCR beta clonotypes.

The TCR was taken from a human donor in good health (CMV status not recorded). Some clones in this sample may be carry-over from other donors' samples. Sample: PBMCs. The rearrangement links TRBV28 to TRBJ2-2; TRBD2 agrees at 14 bases. The CDR3 sequence is CASSLGLAGGTGELFF. CDR3 in DNA: TGTGCCAGCAGCCTAGGACTAGCGGGGGGCACCGGGGAGCTGTTTTTT.